These T cell receptor beta chains were read from a single sample in a study of blood T cells in healthy people across ages. MiXCR, run by TCRdb on the 5' RACE reads, gives a single entry per CDR3 protein. The sample records about 1.6 million distinct CDR3 sequences, about 31% being singletons. Sequencing was carried out using blood. The receptor source for this set is a woman aged 25 to 39 in good health. The CDR3 runs from the conserved cysteine through the conserved F or W. A D gene is named only where the DNA matches it firmly. For some rows the clone size is stated as once, few or many, or as a class when expanded; others skip it.

>TRBJ2-4|.|few|TRBV30
CAWSQERLIQYF
TGTGCCTGGAGCCAAGAAAGGTTAATTCAGTACTTC
>TRBJ1-2|.|.|TRBV7-9
CASSLGGARTVNYGYTF
TGTGCCAGCAGCTTGGGGGGGGCCAGAACAGTCAACTATGGCTACACCTTC
>TRBJ2-1|.|.|TRBV15
CATSSGSLESSYNEQFF
TGTGCCACCAGCAGCGGATCCCTAGAGAGCTCCTACAATGAGCAGTTCTTC
>TRBJ2-7|.|.|TRBV2
CASSLRKTYEQYF
TGTGCCAGCAGTCTCAGAAAGACCTACGAGCAGTACTTC
>TRBJ2-7|TRBD1|few|TRBV28
CASSLWGQGSEQYF
TGTGCCAGCAGTTTATGGGGACAGGGATCCGAGCAGTACTTC
>TRBJ2-3|.|.|TRBV14
CASSQGARTHTDTQYF
TGTGCCAGCAGCCAAGGGGCCAGGACCCACACAGATACGCAGTATTTT
>TRBJ2-5|TRBD2|few|TRBV20-1
CSASLLAAQETQYF
TGCAGTGCTAGCCTACTAGCGGCCCAAGAGACCCAGTACTTC
>TRBJ2-1|.|.|TRBV5-5
CASRGDDSSWSEQFF
TGTGCCAGTAGGGGGGATGATTCTAGCTGGTCGGAGCAGTTCTTC
>TRBJ2-7|.|.|TRBV7-2
CASSLDPTGAFPYEQYF
TGTGCCAGCAGCTTAGATCCTACGGGAGCTTTCCCCTACGAGCAGTACTTC
>TRBJ2-7|.|.|TRBV10-3
CAISGVAETRYF
TGTGCCATCAGTGGAGTTGCGGAGACCCGGTACTTC
>TRBJ2-3|TRBD2|many|TRBV6-5
CASSSWTSGTDTQYF
TGTGCCAGCAGTTCCTGGACTAGCGGCACAGATACGCAGTATTTT
>TRBJ2-3|.|few|TRBV7-2
CASSPLMIWDTQYF
TGTGCCAGCAGCCCCCTCATGATCTGGGATACGCAGTATTTT
>TRBJ2-1|.|.|TRBV27
CADPRKRGKVYEQFF
TGTGCCGACCCCCGGAAGAGGGGAAAGGTCTATGAGCAGTTCTTC
>TRBJ2-1|.|.|TRBV19
CASSPPGRLFF
TGTGCCAGTAGCCCACCGGGACGTCTGTTCTTC
>TRBJ2-5|.|few|TRBV6-5
CASSPDEEETQYF
TGTGCCAGCAGTCCGGACGAGGAAGAGACCCAGTACTTC
>TRBJ2-1|.|once|TRBV9
CASSTGGDPIDEQFF
TGTGCCAGCAGCACCGGAGGGGACCCTATTGATGAGCAGTTCTTC
>TRBJ2-2|TRBD1|few|TRBV6-5
CASLRQGAGTGELFF
TGTGCCAGCTTAAGACAGGGGGCGGGCACCGGGGAGCTGTTTTTT
>TRBJ2-3|.|once|TRBV6-5
CASRWGLSSDTQYF
TGTGCCAGCAGGTGGGGGTTGTCTTCAGATACGCAGTATTTT
>TRBJ1-2|.|many|TRBV20-1
CSVLDKNYGYTF
TGCAGTGTTTTGGACAAGAACTATGGCTACACCTTC
>TRBJ2-7|TRBD2|.|TRBV28
CASRGGLAGPISYEQYF
TGTGCCAGCAGGGGAGGACTAGCGGGACCTATCTCCTACGAGCAGTACTTC
>TRBJ2-3|.|.|TRBV4-1
CASSPGGGRGTDTQYF
TGCGCCAGCAGCCCTGGAGGGGGTCGGGGCACAGATACGCAGTATTTT
>TRBJ2-1|.|.|TRBV20-1
CGATGNNEQFF
TGCGGTGCTACGGGCAACAATGAGCAGTTCTTC
>TRBJ2-3|TRBD2|.|TRBV3-1
CASSQERLAGGPSTDTQYF
TGTGCCAGCAGCCAAGAGAGGCTAGCGGGGGGGCCTAGCACAGATACGCAGTATTTT
>TRBJ2-1|.|few|TRBV5-5
CASTPGVSSYNEQFF
TGTGCCAGCACCCCTGGCGTTAGCTCCTACAATGAGCAGTTCTTC
>TRBJ1-6|TRBD1|few|TRBV27
CASSPRTGYNSPLHF
TGTGCCAGCAGTCCAAGGACAGGGTATAATTCACCCCTCCACTTT
>TRBJ1-2|TRBD1|.|TRBV6-1
CASSWGDRVQGYTF
TGTGCCAGCAGCTGGGGGGACAGGGTTCAAGGCTACACCTTC
>TRBJ2-1|TRBD2|.|TRBV7-9
CASSLATSGGDHEQFF
TGTGCCAGCAGCTTAGCTACTAGCGGGGGCGACCATGAGCAGTTCTTC
>TRBJ2-5|.|once|TRBV6-1
CASRAQGGAGTQYF
TGTGCCAGCAGGGCACAGGGAGGTGCGGGGACCCAGTACTTC
>TRBJ1-1|.|.|TRBV20-1
CSARDLDIRRILNTEAFF
TGCAGTGCTAGAGACCTGGATATAAGGAGGATCCTTAACACTGAAGCTTTCTTT
>TRBJ2-7|TRBD1|few|TRBV27
CASSLSGQGWYEQYF
TGTGCCAGCAGTTTATCGGGACAGGGGTGGTACGAGCAGTACTTC
>TRBJ2-3|.|.|TRBV7-2
CASSWNRETGTQYF
TGTGCCAGCAGCTGGAACCGGGAAACAGGTACGCAGTATTTT